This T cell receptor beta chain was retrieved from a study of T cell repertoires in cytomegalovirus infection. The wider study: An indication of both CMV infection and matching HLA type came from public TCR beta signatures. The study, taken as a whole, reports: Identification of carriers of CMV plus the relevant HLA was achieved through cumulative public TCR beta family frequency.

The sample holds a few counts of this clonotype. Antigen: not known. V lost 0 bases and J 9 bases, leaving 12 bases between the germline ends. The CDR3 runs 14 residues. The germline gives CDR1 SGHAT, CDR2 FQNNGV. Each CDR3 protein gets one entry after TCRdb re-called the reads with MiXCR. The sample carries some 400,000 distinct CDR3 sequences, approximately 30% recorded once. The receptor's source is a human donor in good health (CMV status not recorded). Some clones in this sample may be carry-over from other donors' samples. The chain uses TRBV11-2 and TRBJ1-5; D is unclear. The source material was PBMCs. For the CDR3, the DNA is TGTGCCAGCAGCTTAGAGTCGGGAGTGGGGCCCCAGCATTTT. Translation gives CASSLESGVGPQHF. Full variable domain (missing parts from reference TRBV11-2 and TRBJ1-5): EAGVAQSPRYKIIEKRQSVAFWCNPISGHATLYWYQQILGQGPKLLIQFQNNGVVDDSQLPKDRFSAERLKGVDSTLKIQPAKLEDSAVYLCASSLESGVGPQHFGDGTRLSIL.